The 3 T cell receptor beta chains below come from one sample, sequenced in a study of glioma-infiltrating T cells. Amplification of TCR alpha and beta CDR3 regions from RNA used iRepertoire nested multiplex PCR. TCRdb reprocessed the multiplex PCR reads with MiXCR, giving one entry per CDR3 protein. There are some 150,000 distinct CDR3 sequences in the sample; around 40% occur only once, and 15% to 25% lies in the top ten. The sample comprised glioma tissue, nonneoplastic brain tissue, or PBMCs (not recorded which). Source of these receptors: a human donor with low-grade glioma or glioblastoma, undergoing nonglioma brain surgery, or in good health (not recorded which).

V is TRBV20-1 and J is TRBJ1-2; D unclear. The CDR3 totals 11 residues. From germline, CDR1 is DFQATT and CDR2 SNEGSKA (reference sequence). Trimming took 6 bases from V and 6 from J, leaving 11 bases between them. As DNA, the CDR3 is TGCAGTGCCCACCTTGCGAATGGCTACACCTTC. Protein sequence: CSAHLANGYTF.

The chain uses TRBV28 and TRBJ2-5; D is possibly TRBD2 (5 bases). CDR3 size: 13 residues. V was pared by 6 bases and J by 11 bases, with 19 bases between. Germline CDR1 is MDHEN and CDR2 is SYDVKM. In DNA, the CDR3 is TGTGCCAGCAGAAAAGGACTCCTCGATGAGCAGTACTTC. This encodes CASRKGLLDEQYF.

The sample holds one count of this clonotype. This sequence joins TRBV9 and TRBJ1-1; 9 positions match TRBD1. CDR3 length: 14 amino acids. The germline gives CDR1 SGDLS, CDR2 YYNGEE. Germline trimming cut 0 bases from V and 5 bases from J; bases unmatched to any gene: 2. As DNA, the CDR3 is TGTGCCAGCAGCGTAGTGGACAGGGGTACTGAAGCTTTCTTT. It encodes CASSVVDRGTEAFF.